This is a list of T cell receptor beta chains from one sample in a study of T cells in Graves' hyperthyroidism and ophthalmopathy. Each CDR3 protein gets one entry after TCRdb re-called the multiplex PCR reads with MiXCR. The table lists 450,000 to 650,000 distinct CDR3 sequences, 14% of them singletons. The source material was blood. The origin of the receptors is a woman in her late teens or twenties with Graves' ophthalmopathy. Both conserved end residues are part of each CDR3. A D gene is named only where the DNA matches it firmly. Not every row has a clone size; where given, it reads once, few, many or a size class.

TRBV18	TRBJ2-3	NA	14	many	CASSPLRDLDTQYF	TGTGCCAGCTCACCACTTCGGGACTTAGATACGCAGTATTTT
TRBV5-1	TRBJ2-1	NA	14	few	CASSSPRILDEQFF	TGCGCCAGCAGCTCCCCGCGGATATTGGATGAGCAGTTCTTC
TRBV19	TRBJ1-1	NA	14	NA	CATYARWLNTEAFF	TGTGCCACCTACGCGAGGTGGCTGAACACTGAAGCTTTCTTT
TRBV6-2/TRBV6-3	TRBJ2-5	TRBD2	15	NA	CASRASGRAQETQYF	TGTGCCAGCAGAGCTAGCGGGAGGGCCCAAGAGACCCAGTACTTC
TRBV12-3/TRBV12-4	TRBJ2-3	TRBD1	15	NA	CASSPRDRQGDTQYF	TGTGCCAGCAGTCCTCGGGACAGGCAGGGAGATACGCAGTATTTT
TRBV3-1	TRBJ2-7	TRBD2	14	few	CASSRTSVNYEQYF	TGTGCCAGCAGCCGGACTAGCGTAAACTACGAGCAGTACTTC
TRBV27	TRBJ2-5	TRBD2	15	few	CASRSFGGGRETQYF	TGTGCCAGCAGATCCTTCGGGGGAGGGAGAGAGACCCAGTACTTC
TRBV5-1	TRBJ2-3	NA	13	NA	CASSARLVDTQYF	TGCGCCAGCAGCGCCCGACTGGTAGATACGCAGTATTTT
TRBV7-2	TRBJ2-3	NA	15	many	CASSFIGQSTDTQYF	TGTGCCAGCAGCTTTATAGGACAAAGCACAGATACGCAGTATTTT
TRBV6-1	TRBJ2-4	NA	16	many	CASSRPLLLAKNIQYF	TGTGCCAGCAGTAGACCCCTCCTTCTAGCCAAAAACATTCAGTACTTC
TRBV7-6	TRBJ2-3	NA	15	NA	CASSPEGTWADTQYF	TGTGCCAGCAGCCCGGAAGGGACCTGGGCAGATACGCAGTATTTT
TRBV12-3/TRBV12-4	TRBJ2-3	NA	15	many	CASSFVRGITDTQYF	TGTGCCAGCAGTTTCGTGCGGGGTATCACAGATACGCAGTATTTT
TRBV7-9	TRBJ2-5	NA	12	many	CASSFYQETQYF	TGTGCCAGCAGCTTTTACCAAGAGACCCAGTACTTC
TRBV20-1	TRBJ2-5	TRBD2	14	NA	CSAVGTTIQETQYF	TGCAGTGCTGTGGGGACTACAATCCAAGAGACCCAGTACTTC
TRBV27	TRBJ2-1	NA	13	NA	CASSFGRVSEQFF	TGTGCCAGCAGTTTTGGCCGGGTCTCGGAGCAGTTCTTC
TRBV5-1	TRBJ2-1	NA	15	NA	CATQLWGARWDEQFF	TGCGCCACCCAGCTATGGGGCGCGAGGTGGGATGAGCAGTTCTTC
TRBV6-1	TRBJ2-7	TRBD2	16	NA	CASRAGGTYDLYEQYF	TGTGCCAGCAGGGCGGGAGGGACCTACGACTTGTACGAGCAGTACTTC
TRBV12-3/TRBV12-4	TRBJ1-2	NA	13	many	CASSLSGGYGYTF	TGTGCCAGCAGTTTATCCGGGGGCTATGGCTACACCTTC
TRBV7-2	TRBJ2-7	TRBD2	15	many	CASSWTSGASYEQYF	TGTGCCAGCAGCTGGACTAGCGGGGCATCCTACGAGCAGTACTTC
TRBV12-3/TRBV12-4	TRBJ2-1	NA	11	NA	CASGYRDRGFF	TGTGCCAGCGGCTACCGGGACCGGGGGTTCTTC
TRBV18	TRBJ2-7	NA	15	many	CASSPPGGTGDEQYF	TGTGCCAGCTCACCACCGGGGGGAACGGGGGACGAGCAGTACTTC
TRBV2	TRBJ1-5	TRBD1	13	many	CASNRDREQPQHF	TGTGCCAGCAACCGCGACAGGGAACAGCCCCAGCATTTT
TRBV19	TRBJ1-1	TRBD1	16	many	CASSIPTGLMNTEAFF	TGTGCCAGTAGTATCCCGACAGGGTTAATGAACACTGAAGCTTTCTTT
TRBV30	TRBJ2-2	TRBD2	16	NA	CAWSVLSGRITGELFF	TGTGCCTGGAGTGTACTCAGCGGGAGGATTACCGGGGAGCTGTTTTTT
TRBV12-3/TRBV12-4	TRBJ1-1	NA	12	many	CASSLGEAEAFF	TGTGCCAGCAGTTTGGGGGAGGCTGAAGCTTTCTTT
TRBV4-3	TRBJ2-5	TRBD1	16	NA	CASSLSRQGPQETQYF	TGCGCCAGCAGCCTTTCCCGACAGGGACCTCAAGAGACCCAGTACTTC
TRBV30	TRBJ1-3	NA	12	many	CAWILSGNTIYF	TGTGCCTGGATCCTAAGTGGAAACACCATATATTTT
TRBV9	TRBJ2-7	TRBD2	17	NA	CASSSTSLAGVNYEQYF	TGTGCCAGCAGCTCCACCTCTCTAGCGGGAGTTAACTACGAGCAGTACTTC
TRBV28	TRBJ1-2	NA	14	many	CASSFGGAQLGYTF	TGTGCCAGCAGTTTCGGGGGGGCGCAGTTAGGCTACACCTTC
TRBV6-2/TRBV6-3	TRBJ2-3	NA	20	NA	CASSYSIPLGTGLSTDTQYF	TGTGCCAGCAGTTACTCGATCCCGTTGGGGACGGGGCTTAGCACAGATACGCAGTATTTT
TRBV12-3/TRBV12-4	TRBJ1-3	NA	14	many	CASSLGPGRNTIYF	TGTGCCAGCAGTTTAGGTCCAGGACGAAACACCATATATTTT
TRBV6-1	TRBJ2-7	TRBD2	13	many	CASTWGGKGEQYF	TGTGCCAGCACCTGGGGGGGTAAGGGAGAGCAGTACTTC
TRBV2	TRBJ2-1	NA	11	NA	CASSGMGEQFF	TGTGCCAGCAGTGGGATGGGTGAGCAGTTCTTC
TRBV20-1	TRBJ2-3	NA	18	once	CSARELGSGLSSTDTQYF	TGCAGTGCGAGGGAGTTGGGGAGCGGTTTAAGTAGCACAGATACGCAGTATTTT
TRBV11-2	TRBJ2-5	NA	11	NA	CASSSEVTQYF	TGTGCCAGCAGCTCGGAAGTGACCCAGTACTTC
TRBV12-3/TRBV12-4	TRBJ1-2	NA	14	many	CASSFIGRDYGYTF	TGTGCCAGCAGTTTCATCGGGAGGGACTATGGCTACACCTTC
TRBV7-2	TRBJ2-2	NA	17	NA	CASSLGPAGSNTGELFF	TGTGCCAGCAGCTTAGGTCCGGCGGGTAGCAACACCGGGGAGCTGTTTTTT
TRBV27	TRBJ2-7	NA	14	many	CASSPQGSVYEQYF	TGTGCCAGCAGTCCTCAGGGAAGTGTCTACGAGCAGTACTTC
TRBV18	TRBJ2-1	TRBD2	15	many	CASSSTSGMTDEQFF	TGTGCCAGCTCATCCACTAGCGGGATGACGGATGAGCAGTTCTTC
TRBV6-1	TRBJ2-3	TRBD1	14	NA	CARPGTGVTDTQYF	TGTGCCAGACCCGGGACAGGGGTCACAGATACGCAGTATTTT
TRBV5-8	TRBJ2-2	NA	15	few	CASSLVAVNTGELFF	TGTGCCAGCAGCTTGGTTGCGGTTAACACCGGGGAGCTGTTTTTT
TRBV27	TRBJ2-7	TRBD2	17	NA	CASSFGLAGGSSYEQYF	TGTGCCAGCAGTTTTGGACTAGCGGGGGGGAGCTCCTACGAGCAGTACTTC
TRBV4-3	TRBJ1-1	NA	14	NA	CASSRNRRYTEAFF	TGCGCCAGCAGCCGAAACCGACGATACACTGAAGCTTTCTTT
TRBV6-1	TRBJ1-6	NA	15	many	CASSPLPTDNSPLHF	TGTGCCAGCAGTCCACTCCCGACCGATAATTCACCCCTCCACTTT
TRBV30	TRBJ1-1	NA	11	many	CAWQGRYKAFF	TGTGCCTGGCAGGGACGCTATAAAGCTTTCTTT
TRBV24-1	TRBJ2-7	NA	12	many	CATGQGSDEQYF	TGTGCCACCGGGCAGGGCAGCGACGAGCAGTACTTC
TRBV19	TRBJ1-4	TRBD1	15	few	CASSILRGSNEKLFF	TGTGCCAGTAGTATCCTCAGGGGGAGTAATGAAAAACTGTTTTTT
TRBV2	TRBJ2-7	NA	14	many	CASSEQVIGYEQYF	TGTGCCAGCAGTGAACAGGTAATTGGCTACGAGCAGTACTTC
TRBV27	TRBJ2-1	TRBD2	15	many	CASSLGLAGAGEQFF	TGTGCCAGCAGTTTGGGACTAGCGGGAGCTGGTGAGCAGTTCTTC
TRBV5-4	TRBJ1-1	NA	15	NA	CASSRVSAQYTEAFF	TGTGCCAGCAGCCGGGTCTCAGCCCAATACACTGAAGCTTTCTTT
TRBV28	TRBJ1-4	NA	14	NA	CASSFLTSNEKLFF	TGTGCCAGCAGTTTCCTGACAAGTAATGAAAAACTGTTTTTT
TRBV20-1	TRBJ2-1	TRBD2	14	NA	CSARGLAGKNEQFF	TGCAGTGCCCGGGGACTAGCGGGAAAAAATGAGCAGTTCTTC
TRBV19	TRBJ1-3	NA	13	NA	CASKAETGNTIYF	TGTGCCAGTAAGGCTGAGACTGGAAACACCATATATTTT
TRBV12-3/TRBV12-4	TRBJ1-1	NA	14	many	CASSFQGPGTEAFF	TGTGCCAGCAGTTTTCAGGGTCCCGGCACTGAAGCTTTCTTT